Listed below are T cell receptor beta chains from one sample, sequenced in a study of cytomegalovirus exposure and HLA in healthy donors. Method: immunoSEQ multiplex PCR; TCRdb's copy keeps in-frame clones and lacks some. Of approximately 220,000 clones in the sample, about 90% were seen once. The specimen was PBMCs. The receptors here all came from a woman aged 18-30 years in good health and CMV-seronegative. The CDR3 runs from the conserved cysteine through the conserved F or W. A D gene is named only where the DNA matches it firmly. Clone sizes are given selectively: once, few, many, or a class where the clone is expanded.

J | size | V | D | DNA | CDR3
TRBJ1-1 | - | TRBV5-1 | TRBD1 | TGCGCCAGCAGCTTGGCGGGACAGTTGAACACTGAAGCTTTCTTT | CASSLAGQLNTEAFF
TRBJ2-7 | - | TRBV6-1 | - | TGTGCCAGCAGTGGGGGGCTCTACGAGCAGTACTTC | CASSGGLYEQYF
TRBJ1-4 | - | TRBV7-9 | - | TGTGCCAGCAGTTTCTCACAGACAACAAATGAAAAACTGTTTTTT | CASSFSQTTNEKLFF
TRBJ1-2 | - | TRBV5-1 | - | TGCGCCAGCAGCTTGGACACGACGGGTGGATCCTATGGCTACACCTTC | CASSLDTTGGSYGYTF
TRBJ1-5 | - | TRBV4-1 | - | TGCGCCAGCAGCCAAGGGCTGAATCAGCCCCAGCATTTT | CASSQGLNQPQHF
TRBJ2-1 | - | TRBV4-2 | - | TGTGCCAGCAGCCAAGGGCTTCGATTCAATGAGCAGTTCTTC | CASSQGLRFNEQFF
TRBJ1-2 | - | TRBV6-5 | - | TGTGCCAGCAGTTACTCGGGCAGGAACTATGGCTACACCTTC | CASSYSGRNYGYTF
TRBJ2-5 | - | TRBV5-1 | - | TGCGCCAGCGGTGGCGAGACCCAGTACTTC | CASGGETQYF
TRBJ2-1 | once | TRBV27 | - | TGTGCCAGCGGGGGGAGGCGCCTATCTGAGCAGTTCTTC | CASGGRRLSEQFF
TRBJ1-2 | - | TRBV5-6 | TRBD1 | TGTGCCAGCAGCTTGGTGGGACAGGGTACGGAGGGCTACACCTTC | CASSLVGQGTEGYTF
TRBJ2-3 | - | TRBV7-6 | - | TGTGCCAGCAGCCACAGGACAGATACGCAGTATTTT | CASSHRTDTQYF
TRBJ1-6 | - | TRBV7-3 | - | TGTGCCAGCAGCTTAGGGGCTAATTCACCCCTCCACTTT | CASSLGANSPLHF
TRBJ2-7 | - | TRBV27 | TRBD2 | TGTGCCACCTATGAGATGGGACTAGCGGGGTCCTACGAGCAGTACTTC | CATYEMGLAGSYEQYF
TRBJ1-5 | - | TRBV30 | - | TGTGCCTGGAGTGTTGGGCTGACCAATCAGCCCCAGCATTTT | CAWSVGLTNQPQHF
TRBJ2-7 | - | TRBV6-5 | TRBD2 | TGTGCCAGCACTAGCGGGAACATCTACGAGCAGTACTTC | CASTSGNIYEQYF
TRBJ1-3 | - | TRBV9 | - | TGTGCCAGCAGCACCCCTCAGGAAGGTGACATATATTTT | CASSTPQEGDIYF
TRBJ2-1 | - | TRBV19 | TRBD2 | TGTGCCAGTAGTATCTCACTAGCGGGAGCCGCAGAGCAGTTCTTC | CASSISLAGAAEQFF
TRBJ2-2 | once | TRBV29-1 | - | TGCAGCGTGGAACAGGTTCACACCGGGGAGCTGTTTTTT | CSVEQVHTGELFF
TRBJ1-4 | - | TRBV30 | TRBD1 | TGTGCCTGGGGAACAGGGGGCACTAATGAAAAACTGTTTTTT | CAWGTGGTNEKLFF
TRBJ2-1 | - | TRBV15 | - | TGTGCCACCAGCGGCAGGGTCTCCTACAATGAGCAGTTCTTC | CATSGRVSYNEQFF
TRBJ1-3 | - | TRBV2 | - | TGTGCCAGCAGTCGCGCAGGGACTGGAAACACCATATATTTT | CASSRAGTGNTIYF
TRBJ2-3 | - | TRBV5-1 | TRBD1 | TGCGCCAGCAGCAGGCCGGGACAGGGGCGGTATTTT | CASSRPGQGRYF
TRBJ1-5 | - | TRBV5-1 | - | TGCGCCAGCAGGGAGGGTAGCAATCAGCCCCAGCATTTT | CASREGSNQPQHF
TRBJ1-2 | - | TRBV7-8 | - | TGTGCCAGCAGCTTAGCAACGGGACAACTGTCCCACAACTATGGCTACACCTTC | CASSLATGQLSHNYGYTF
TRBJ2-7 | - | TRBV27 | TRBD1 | TGTGCCAGCAGTCTGACAGGGGGCGAGCAGTACTTC | CASSLTGGEQYF
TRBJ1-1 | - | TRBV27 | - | TGTGCCAGCCGGAGCGGGACTGAAGCTTTCTTT | CASRSGTEAFF
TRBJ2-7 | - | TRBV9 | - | TGTGCCAGCAGCGATAAGGGTCGGAGGCACGAGCAGTACTTC | CASSDKGRRHEQYF
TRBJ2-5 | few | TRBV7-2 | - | TGTGCCAGCAGCTCTCTAGAGACCCAGTACTTC | CASSSLETQYF
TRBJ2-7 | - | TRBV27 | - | TGTGCCAGCAGTTTATCTTCTAGGTCCTACGAGCAGTACTTC | CASSLSSRSYEQYF
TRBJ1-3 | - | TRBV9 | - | TGTGCCAGCAGCGTAGATATGCGTGGCGGACTCCTGGGGAACACCATATATTTT | CASSVDMRGGLLGNTIYF
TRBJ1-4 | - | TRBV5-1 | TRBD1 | TGCGCCAGCAGCTTAGGGGCTACAGGGGATGGTGAAAAACTGTTTTTT | CASSLGATGDGEKLFF
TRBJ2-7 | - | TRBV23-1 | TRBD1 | TGCGCCAGCCGAATACCGGGACAGGGGCCCTACGAGCAGTACTTC | CASRIPGQGPYEQYF
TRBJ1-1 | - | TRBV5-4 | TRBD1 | TGTGCCAGCAGCTCGAAGCGGACAGGGACGAACACTGAAGCTTTCTTT | CASSSKRTGTNTEAFF
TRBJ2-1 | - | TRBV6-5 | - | TGTGCCAGTTGGGCAGGCTACAATGAGCAGTTCTTC | CASWAGYNEQFF
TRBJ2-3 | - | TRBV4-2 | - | TGTGCCAGCAGCCAAGAGGACCACCGGGGAGATACGCAGTATTTT | CASSQEDHRGDTQYF
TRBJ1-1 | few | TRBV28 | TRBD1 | TGTGCCAGCAGTCCCAACAGGGGATGGACTGAAGCTTTCTTT | CASSPNRGWTEAFF
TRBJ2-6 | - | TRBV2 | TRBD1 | TGTGCCAGCAGGGAAGGGACAGCGGCTGGGGCCAACGTCCTGACTTTC | CASREGTAAGANVLTF
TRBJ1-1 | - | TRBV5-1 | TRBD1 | TGCGCCAGCAGCTCGGGACAGGGGACTGAAGCTTTCTTT | CASSSGQGTEAFF
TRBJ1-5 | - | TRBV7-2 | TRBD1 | TGTGCCAGCAGCTTAGAAGACAGGGGAATTCTCAATCAGCCCCAGCATTTT | CASSLEDRGILNQPQHF
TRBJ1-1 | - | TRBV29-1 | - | TGCAGCGCCCGGAGGTCAGACCATCCTGAAGCTTTCTTT | CSARRSDHPEAFF
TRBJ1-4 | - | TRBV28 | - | TGTGCCAGCACCTCGGGAGAGGAAAAACTGTTTTTT | CASTSGEEKLFF
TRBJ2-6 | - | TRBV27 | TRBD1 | TGTGCCAGCAGTCCGGGACAGGGGTTGAGCTCTGGGGCCAACGTCCTGACTTTC | CASSPGQGLSSGANVLTF
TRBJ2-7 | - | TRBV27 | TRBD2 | TGTGCCAGCAGTTTTCTAGCGGGAGTGTCCTACGAGCAGTACTTC | CASSFLAGVSYEQYF
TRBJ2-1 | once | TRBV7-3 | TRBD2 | TGTGCCAGCACTGAAGCGGGAGTCAGGAATGAGCAGTTCTTC | CASTEAGVRNEQFF
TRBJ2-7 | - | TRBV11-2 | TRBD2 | TGTGCCAGCAGCAGGGCTAGCGGGTTATTCGAGCAGTACTTC | CASSRASGLFEQYF
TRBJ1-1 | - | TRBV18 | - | TGTGCCAGCTCACCACCGGTACAGAGGAACACTGAAGCTTTCTTT | CASSPPVQRNTEAFF
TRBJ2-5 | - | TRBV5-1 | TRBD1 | TGCGCCAGCAGCTTGGCAGGGGGCGGGGAGACCCAGTACTTC | CASSLAGGGETQYF
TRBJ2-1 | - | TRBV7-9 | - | TGTGCCAGCAGCCCAGAATCCTACAATGAGCAGTTCTTC | CASSPESYNEQFF
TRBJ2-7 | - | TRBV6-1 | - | TGTGCCAGCGAACGGGAGATGTCGTACGAGCAGTACTTC | CASEREMSYEQYF
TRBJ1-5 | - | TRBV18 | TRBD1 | TGTGCCAGCTCACTACTAGACAGGGGGCTTAGCAATCAGCCCCAGCATTTT | CASSLLDRGLSNQPQHF
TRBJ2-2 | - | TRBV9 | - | TGTGCCAGCAGCGTAGTTGGACAGATTAACACCGGGGAGCTGTTTTTT | CASSVVGQINTGELFF
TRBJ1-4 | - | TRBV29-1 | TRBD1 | TGCAGCGTTGGTGACAGGGGCGGTGAAAAACTGTTTTTT | CSVGDRGGEKLFF
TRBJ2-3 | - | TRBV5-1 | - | TGCGCCAGCAGACTTAGCACAGATACGCAGTATTTT | CASRLSTDTQYF
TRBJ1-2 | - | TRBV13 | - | TGTGCCAGCAGCCTCCGGAACAGGGCGTCCTATGGCTACACCTTC | CASSLRNRASYGYTF
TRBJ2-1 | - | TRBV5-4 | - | TGTGCCAGCAGCTTGCCGAGAAGCGGGTCTGCCTACAATGAGCAGTTCTTC | CASSLPRSGSAYNEQFF
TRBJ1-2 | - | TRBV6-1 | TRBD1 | TGTGCCAGCAGTGTAGGGACAGGCGGCGATGGCTACACCTTC | CASSVGTGGDGYTF
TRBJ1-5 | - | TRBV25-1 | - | TGTGCCAGCAGTAGAGGCGGCAATCAGCCCCAGCATTTT | CASSRGGNQPQHF
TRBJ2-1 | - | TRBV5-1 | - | TGCGCCAGCAGCTTGGGACAGACCTACAATGAGCAGTTCTTC | CASSLGQTYNEQFF